This T cell receptor beta chain is from a study of OX40 agonist ivuxolimab in advanced cancers. This clone was recorded only once. Its antigen remains unidentified. Germline V lookup: CDR1 PRHDT, CDR2 FYEKMQ (reference sequence). The CDR3 covers 13 residues. V dropped 5 bases and J dropped 5 bases, with 12 bases sitting between them. Repertoires were generated with immunoSEQ multiplex PCR, while TCRdb's copy carries only in-frame clones and drops some. The table has 55,000 to 65,000 clones, 80% to 95% seen once. Study-wide results and limits: Clones of CD4+ and CD8+ blood T cells grew by week 6 at doses of 0.1 to 3.0 mg/kg.

The chain carries TRBV13 and TRBJ2-5; maybe TRBD2 (7 bases). This TCR came from an adult with an advanced solid tumor such as melanoma, head and neck, liver or kidney cancer. The sequencing here drew on CD4+ or CD8+ T cells sorted from blood, taken in a trial of the OX40 agonist ivuxolimab. The CDR3 region is CASSGGARETQYF. CDR3 sequence (DNA): TGTGCCAGCAGCGGGGGGGCCAGGGAGACCCAGTACTTC.